This section outlines one T cell receptor beta chain sequence together with its context. Its antigen is currently unknown. These data originate in a study of cytomegalovirus exposure and HLA in healthy donors. Donors showed nominal health when sampled, although they likely had unrecorded immune exposures. Use of 60 Vbeta and 13 Jbeta primers characterized the PCR. TCRdb keeps only in-frame clones here, not all; method: immunoSEQ multiplex PCR. The top ten hold approximately 11% of the sample, which has roughly 110,000 clones, around 77% seen once. General study results and limits: Trimming of TCR beta V- and J-genes showed a link, identified in a later analysis, to a missense DCLRE1C variant. Listed as cytomegalovirus-associated were 150 to 200 TCR beta chains.

Sequencing was done on a sample of PBMCs. The sequence came from a man aged 35 to 55 in good health and CMV-seropositive.

CDR3 sequence (DNA): TGTGCCAGCAGCTTAGGGGATCGGACAGGGAACACTGAAGCTTTCTTT. Translated: CASSLGDRTGNTEAFF. The gene calls are TRBV7-8 and TRBJ1-1, with TRBD1 matching over 7 bases. From germline, CDR1 is SGHVS and CDR2 FQNEAQ. J lost 1 base, V lost 1 base, and 6 bases had no gene match. CDR3 size: 16 residues.